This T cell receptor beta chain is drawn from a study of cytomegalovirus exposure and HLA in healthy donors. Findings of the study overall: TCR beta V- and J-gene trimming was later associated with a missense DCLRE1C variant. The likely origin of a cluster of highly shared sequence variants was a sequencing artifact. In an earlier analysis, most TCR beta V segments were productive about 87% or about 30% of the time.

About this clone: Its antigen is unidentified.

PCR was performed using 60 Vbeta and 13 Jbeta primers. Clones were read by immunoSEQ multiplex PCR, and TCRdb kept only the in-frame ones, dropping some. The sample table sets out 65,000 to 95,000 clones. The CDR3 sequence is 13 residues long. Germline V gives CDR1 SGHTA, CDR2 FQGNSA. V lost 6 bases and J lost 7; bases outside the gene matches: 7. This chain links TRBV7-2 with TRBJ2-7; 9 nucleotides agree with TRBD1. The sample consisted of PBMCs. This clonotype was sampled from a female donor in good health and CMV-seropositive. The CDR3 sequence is CASRTGQGGEQYF. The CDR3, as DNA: TGTGCCAGCAGGACGGGACAGGGTGGAGAGCAGTACTTC. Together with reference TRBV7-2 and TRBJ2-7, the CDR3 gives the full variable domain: GAGVSQSPSNKVTEKGKDVELRCDPISGHTALYWYRQSLGQGLEFLIYFQGNSAPDKSGLPSDRFSAERTGGSVSTLTIQRTQQEDSAVYLCASRTGQGGEQYFGPGTRLTVT.